This T cell receptor (beta chain) was identified in a study of blood T cells in healthy people across ages. This CDR3 has 14 residues. Germline-derived CDR1 and CDR2 are SNHLY and FYNNEI. V was clipped by 5 bases and J by 13 bases, with 21 bases between them. With a J-beta primer mix and a sample-barcoded 5' primer, a second PCR ran roughly 7 to 11 cycles. Unique molecular identifiers of 12 random nucleotides labeled each cDNA. TCRdb analysed the 5' RACE reads with MiXCR anew, one entry per CDR3 protein. The sample gives 850,000 to 950,000 distinct CDR3 sequences, about 28% of which show up once; roughly a sixth is in the top ten.

Sequenced: blood. This clonotype was obtained from a woman of 80 years or more in good health. The rearrangement uses TRBV2 and TRBJ2-1; TRBD2 might be the D (7 bases). CDR3 coding DNA: TGTGCCAGCAGTAAAGGGGGGGTAACGGAGACCCAGTTCTTC. Amino acids: CASSKGGVTETQFF.